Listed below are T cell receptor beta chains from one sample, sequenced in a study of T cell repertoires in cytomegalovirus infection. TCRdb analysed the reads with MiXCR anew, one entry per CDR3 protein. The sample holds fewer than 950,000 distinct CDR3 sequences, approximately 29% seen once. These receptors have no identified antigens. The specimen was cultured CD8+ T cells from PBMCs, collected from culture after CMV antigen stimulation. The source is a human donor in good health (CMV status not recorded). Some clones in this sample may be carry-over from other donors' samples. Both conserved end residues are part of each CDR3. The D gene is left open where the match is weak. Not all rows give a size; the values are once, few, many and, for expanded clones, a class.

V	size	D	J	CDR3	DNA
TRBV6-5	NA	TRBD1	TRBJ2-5	CASSWTPGQKETQYF	TGTGCCAGCAGTTGGACCCCGGGACAGAAAGAGACCCAGTACTTC
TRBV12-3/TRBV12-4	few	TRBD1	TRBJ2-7	CASSSDRDPFDEQYF	TGTGCCAGCAGTTCCGACAGGGACCCCTTTGACGAGCAGTACTTC
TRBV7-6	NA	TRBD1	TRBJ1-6	CASSLATGGGSPLHF	TGTGCCAGCAGCTTAGCGACAGGGGGAGGTTCACCCCTCCACTTT
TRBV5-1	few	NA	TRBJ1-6	CASSLGGGPPYNSPLHF	TGCGCCAGCAGCTTGGGCGGGGGCCCGCCTTATAATTCACCCCTCCACTTT
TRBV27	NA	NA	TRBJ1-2	CASRGVFHGYTF	TGTGCCAGCAGGGGGGTGTTTCATGGCTACACCTTC
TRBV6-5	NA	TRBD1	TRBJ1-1	CASSYGLGGNTEAFF	TGTGCCAGCAGTTACGGCCTAGGGGGCAACACTGAAGCTTTCTTT
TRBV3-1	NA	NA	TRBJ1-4	CASSQDAPEIANEKLFF	TGTGCCAGCAGCCAAGACGCCCCTGAAATTGCTAATGAAAAACTGTTTTTT
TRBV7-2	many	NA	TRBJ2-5	CASSDPGTHQETQYF	TGTGCCAGCAGCGACCCCGGGACACATCAAGAGACCCAGTACTTC
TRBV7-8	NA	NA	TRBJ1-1	CASSPHGVEAFF	TGTGCCAGCAGTCCCCATGGGGTAGAAGCTTTCTTT
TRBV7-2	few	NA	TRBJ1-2	CAVSGLANYGYTF	TGTGCCGTCTCAGGCCTTGCTAACTATGGCTACACCTTC
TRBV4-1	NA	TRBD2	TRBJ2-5	CASSHSGGATETQYF	TGCGCCAGCAGCCATAGCGGGGGGGCCACAGAGACCCAGTACTTC
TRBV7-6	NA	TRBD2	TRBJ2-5	CASSPAAGGMETQYF	TGTGCCAGCAGCCCAGCGGCGGGGGGGATGGAGACCCAGTACTTC
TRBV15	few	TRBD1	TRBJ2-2	CATSGTGTTGELFF	TGTGCCACCTCCGGGACAGGGACCACCGGGGAGCTGTTTTTT
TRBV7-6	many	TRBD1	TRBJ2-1	CASSRDREYNEQFF	TGTGCCAGCAGCCGGGACAGGGAGTACAATGAGCAGTTCTTC
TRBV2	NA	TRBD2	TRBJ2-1	CASSEGASGNGNEQFF	TGTGCCAGCAGTGAAGGGGCTAGCGGGAACGGCAATGAGCAGTTCTTC
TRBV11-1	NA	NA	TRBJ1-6	CASSLAGLALHF	TGTGCCAGCAGCTTAGCGGGTTTGGCCCTCCACTTT
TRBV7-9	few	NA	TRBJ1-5	CASSLGARQPQHF	TGTGCCAGCAGCTTAGGTGCTAGGCAGCCCCAGCATTTT
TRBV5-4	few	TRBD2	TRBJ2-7	CASSLGFREGGNEQYF	TGTGCCAGCAGCTTAGGGTTCCGAGAGGGAGGGAACGAGCAGTACTTC
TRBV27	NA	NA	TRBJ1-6	CASSLLVPGYNSPLHF	TGTGCCAGCAGTTTATTAGTCCCCGGGTATAATTCACCCCTCCACTTT
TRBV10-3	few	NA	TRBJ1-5	CAISDLQGGDQPQHF	TGTGCCATCAGTGACCTCCAAGGGGGGGATCAGCCCCAGCATTTT
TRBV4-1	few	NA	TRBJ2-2	CASSQVKGGTGELFF	TGCGCCAGCAGCCAAGTGAAGGGGGGCACCGGGGAGCTGTTTTTT
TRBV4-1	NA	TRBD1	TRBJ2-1	CASSPGQEDNEQFF	TGCGCCAGCAGCCCGGGACAGGAGGACAATGAGCAGTTCTTC
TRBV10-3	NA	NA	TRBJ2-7	CTISEGQSLSYEQYF	TGTACCATCAGTGAAGGACAGAGCCTCTCCTACGAGCAGTACTTC
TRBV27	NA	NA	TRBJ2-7	CASSLHGDSPYYEQYF	TGTGCCAGCAGTTTACACGGGGACTCCCCATACTACGAGCAGTACTTC
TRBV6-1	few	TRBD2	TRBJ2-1	CASPSGGSEQFF	TGTGCCAGCCCATCGGGGGGAAGTGAGCAGTTCTTC
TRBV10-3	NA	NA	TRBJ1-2	CAISQSGDPNYGYTF	TGTGCCATCAGTCAGTCCGGGGACCCTAACTATGGCTACACCTTC
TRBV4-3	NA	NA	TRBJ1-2	CASSQEKGVEDGYTF	TGCGCCAGCAGCCAAGAAAAGGGAGTCGAGGATGGCTACACCTTC
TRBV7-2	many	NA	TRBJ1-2	CASSLVIGGHGYTF	TGTGCCAGCAGCTTAGTGATAGGGGGACATGGCTACACCTTC
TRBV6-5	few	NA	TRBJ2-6	CASSYGGAWANVLTF	TGTGCCAGCAGTTACGGGGGTGCTTGGGCCAACGTCCTGACTTTC
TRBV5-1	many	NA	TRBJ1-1	CASSFIKTGNTEAFF	TGCGCCAGCAGCTTCATAAAAACCGGGAACACTGAAGCTTTCTTT
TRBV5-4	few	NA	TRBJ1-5	CASSSQGDQPQHF	TGTGCCAGCAGCTCACAGGGAGATCAGCCCCAGCATTTT
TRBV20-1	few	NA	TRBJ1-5	CSARDPDSGNQPQHF	TGCAGTGCTAGAGATCCAGACAGCGGCAATCAGCCCCAGCATTTT
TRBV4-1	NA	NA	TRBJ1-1	CASSQAQGEAFF	TGCGCCAGCAGCCAGGCCCAGGGGGAAGCTTTCTTT
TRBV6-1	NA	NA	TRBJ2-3	CASRQGVADTQYF	TGTGCCAGCAGACAGGGAGTAGCAGATACGCAGTATTTT
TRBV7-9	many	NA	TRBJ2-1	CASVKGGSYNEQFF	TGTGCCAGCGTCAAGGGGGGCTCCTACAATGAGCAGTTCTTC
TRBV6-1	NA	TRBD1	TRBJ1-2	CASSSRDSYGYTF	TGTGCCAGCAGTTCCCGGGACAGCTATGGCTACACCTTC